This TCR beta chain was sequenced for a study of OX40 agonist ivuxolimab in advanced cancers. Study in general: Prior checkpoint blockade (anti-PD-1, anti-PD-L1 or anti-CTLA-4) was permitted; over 30% had it. Findings of the study overall: The expanded peripheral T cells' antigen specificity was not determined. CD4+ and CD8+ blood T cells expanded clonally by week 6 at 0.1 to 3.0 mg/kg.

Assay: immunoSEQ multiplex PCR; the TCRdb copy retains only in-frame clones and omits some. The sample records some 11,000 clones, approximately 86% being singletons. Points on this clone: The antigen is undetermined.

Exclusion applied to patients with autoimmune disease history or systemic immunosuppression. Sequences were derived from CD4+ or CD8+ T cells sorted from blood, sampled in a trial of the OX40 agonist ivuxolimab. This TCR derives from an adult with an advanced solid tumor such as melanoma, head and neck, liver or kidney cancer.

The CDR3: CASSLGRTGNTEAFF. CDR3 nucleotide sequence: TGCGCCAGCAGCTTGGGGAGAACAGGGAACACTGAAGCTTTCTTT. The chain recombines TRBV5-1 with TRBJ1-1, with D perhaps TRBD1 (5 bases). V lost 0 bases, J lost 1 base, and 10 bases lay in between. CDR1 is SGHRS, CDR2 YFSETQ, per germline. CDR3 length equals 15 residues.